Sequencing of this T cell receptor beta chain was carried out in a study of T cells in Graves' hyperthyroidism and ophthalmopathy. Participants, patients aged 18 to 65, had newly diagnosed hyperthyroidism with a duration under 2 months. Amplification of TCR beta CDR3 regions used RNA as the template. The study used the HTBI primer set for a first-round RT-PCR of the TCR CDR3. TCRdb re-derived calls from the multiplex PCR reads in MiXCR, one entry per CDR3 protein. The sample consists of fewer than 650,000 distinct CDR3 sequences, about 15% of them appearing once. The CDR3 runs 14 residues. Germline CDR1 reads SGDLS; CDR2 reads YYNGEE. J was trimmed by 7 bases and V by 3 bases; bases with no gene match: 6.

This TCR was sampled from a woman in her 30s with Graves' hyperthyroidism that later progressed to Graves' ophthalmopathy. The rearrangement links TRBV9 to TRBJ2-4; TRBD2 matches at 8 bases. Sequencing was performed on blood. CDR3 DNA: TGTGCCAGCAGCGGACGACTAGCGTCGAACATTCAGTACTTC. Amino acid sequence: CASSGRLASNIQYF.